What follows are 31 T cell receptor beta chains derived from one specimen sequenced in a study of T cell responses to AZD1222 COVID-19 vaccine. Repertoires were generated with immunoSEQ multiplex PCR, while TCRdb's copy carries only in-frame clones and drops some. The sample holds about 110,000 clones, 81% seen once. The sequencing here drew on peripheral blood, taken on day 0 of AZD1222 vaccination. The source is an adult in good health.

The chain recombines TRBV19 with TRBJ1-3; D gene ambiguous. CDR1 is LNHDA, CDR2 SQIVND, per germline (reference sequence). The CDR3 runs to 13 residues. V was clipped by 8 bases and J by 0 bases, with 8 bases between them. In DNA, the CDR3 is TGTGCCAGTCAAGTCAGCTCTGGAAACACCATATATTTT. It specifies CASQVSSGNTIYF.

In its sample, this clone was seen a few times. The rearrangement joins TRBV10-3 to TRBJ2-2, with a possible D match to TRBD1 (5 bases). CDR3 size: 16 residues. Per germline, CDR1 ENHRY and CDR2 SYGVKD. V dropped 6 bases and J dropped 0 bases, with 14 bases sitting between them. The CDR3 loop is CAISQGAGTNTGELFF. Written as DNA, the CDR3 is TGTGCCATCAGCCAAGGGGCTGGGACGAACACCGGGGAGCTGTTTTTT.

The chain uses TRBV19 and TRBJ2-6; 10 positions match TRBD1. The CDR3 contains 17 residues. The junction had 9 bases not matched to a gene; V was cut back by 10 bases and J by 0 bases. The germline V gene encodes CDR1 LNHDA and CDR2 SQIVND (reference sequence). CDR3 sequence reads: CATLGGQGTSGANVLTF. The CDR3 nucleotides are TGTGCCACCCTAGGGGGACAGGGGACCTCTGGGGCCAACGTCCTGACTTTC. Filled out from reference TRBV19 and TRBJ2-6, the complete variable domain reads DGGITQSPKYLFRKEGQNVTLSCEQNLNHDAMYWYRQDPGQGLRLIYYSQIVNDFQKGDIAEGYSVSREKKESFPLTVTSAQKNPTAFYLCATLGGQGTSGANVLTFGAGSRLTVL.

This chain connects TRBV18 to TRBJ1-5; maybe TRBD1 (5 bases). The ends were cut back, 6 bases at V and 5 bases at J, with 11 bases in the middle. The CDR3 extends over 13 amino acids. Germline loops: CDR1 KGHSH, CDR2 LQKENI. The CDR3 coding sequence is TGTGCCAGCTCGACAGCTAACTATCAGCCCCAGCATTTT. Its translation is CASSTANYQPQHF.

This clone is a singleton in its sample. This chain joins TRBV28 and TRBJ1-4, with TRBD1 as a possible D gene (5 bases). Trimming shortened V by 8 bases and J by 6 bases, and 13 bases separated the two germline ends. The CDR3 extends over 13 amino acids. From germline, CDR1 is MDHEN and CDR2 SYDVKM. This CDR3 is CASGGGDHEKLFF. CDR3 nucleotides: TGTGCCAGCGGCGGGGGAGACCATGAAAAACTGTTTTTT. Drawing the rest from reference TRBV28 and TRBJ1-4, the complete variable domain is DVKVTQSSRYLVKRTGEKVFLECVQDMDHENMFWYRQDPGLGLRLIYFSYDVKMKEKGDIPEGYSVSREKKERFSLILESASTNQTSMYLCASGGGDHEKLFFGSGTQLSVL.

The DNA of the CDR3 is TGTGCCAGCAGTAGGGGGAATGTCGGGAATCAGCCCCAGCATTTT. This sequence encodes CASSRGNVGNQPQHF. The chain carries TRBV27 and TRBJ1-5, with D perhaps matching TRBD1 (6 bases). Per germline, CDR1 MNHEY and CDR2 SMNVEV (reference sequence). The CDR3 is 15 amino acids. Trimming pared 5 bases from V and 4 bases from J, leaving 15 bases between.

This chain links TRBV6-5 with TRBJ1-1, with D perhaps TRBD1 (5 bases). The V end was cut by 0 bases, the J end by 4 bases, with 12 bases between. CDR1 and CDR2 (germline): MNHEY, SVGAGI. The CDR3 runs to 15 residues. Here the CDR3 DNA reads TGTGCCAGCAGTTACTCGGGACCCAGGAGCACTGAAGCTTTCTTT. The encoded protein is CASSYSGPRSTEAFF.

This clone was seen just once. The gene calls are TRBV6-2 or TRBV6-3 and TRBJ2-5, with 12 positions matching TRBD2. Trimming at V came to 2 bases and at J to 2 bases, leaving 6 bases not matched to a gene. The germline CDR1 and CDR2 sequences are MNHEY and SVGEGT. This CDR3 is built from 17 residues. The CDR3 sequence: CASSYAGLAGRQETQYF. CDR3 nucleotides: TGTGCCAGCAGTTACGCCGGACTAGCGGGGAGACAAGAGACCCAGTACTTC.

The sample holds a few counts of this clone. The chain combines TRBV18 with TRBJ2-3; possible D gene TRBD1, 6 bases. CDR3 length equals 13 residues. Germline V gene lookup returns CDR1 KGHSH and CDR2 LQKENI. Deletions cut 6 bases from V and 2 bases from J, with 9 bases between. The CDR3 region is CASSGAFTDTQYF. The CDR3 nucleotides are TGTGCCAGCTCGGGGGCTTTCACAGATACGCAGTATTTT.

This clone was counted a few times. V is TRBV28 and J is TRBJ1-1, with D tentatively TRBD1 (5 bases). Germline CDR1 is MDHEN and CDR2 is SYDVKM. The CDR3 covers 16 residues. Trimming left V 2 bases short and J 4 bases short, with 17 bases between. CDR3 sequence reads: CASSLGRAGSRTEAFF. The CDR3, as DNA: TGTGCCAGCAGTTTAGGTAGGGCAGGGTCGCGCACTGAAGCTTTCTTT.

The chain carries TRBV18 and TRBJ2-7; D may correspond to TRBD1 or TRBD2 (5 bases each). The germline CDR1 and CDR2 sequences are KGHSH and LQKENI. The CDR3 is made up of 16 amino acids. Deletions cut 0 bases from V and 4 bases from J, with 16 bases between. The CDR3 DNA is TGTGCCAGCTCACCACCGGGGGTAGTAGTCGGTTACGAGCAGTACTTC. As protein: CASSPPGVVVGYEQYF.

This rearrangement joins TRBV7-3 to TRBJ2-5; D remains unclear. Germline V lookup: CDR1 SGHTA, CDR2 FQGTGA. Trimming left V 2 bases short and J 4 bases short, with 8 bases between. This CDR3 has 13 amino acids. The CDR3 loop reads CASSLSKTETQYF. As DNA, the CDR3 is TGTGCCAGCAGCTTATCAAAGACAGAGACCCAGTACTTC.

The CDR3 DNA sequence: TGTGCCAGCAGCGTAGCGGGGGCAGGGAACTATGGCTACACCTTC. Translated: CASSVAGAGNYGYTF. The chain employs TRBV9 and TRBJ1-2; D possibly corresponds to TRBD1 (6 bases). The germline V gene encodes CDR1 SGDLS and CDR2 YYNGEE. Trimming shortened V by 0 bases and J by 2 bases, and 11 bases separated the two germline ends. The length of the CDR3 is 15 residues.

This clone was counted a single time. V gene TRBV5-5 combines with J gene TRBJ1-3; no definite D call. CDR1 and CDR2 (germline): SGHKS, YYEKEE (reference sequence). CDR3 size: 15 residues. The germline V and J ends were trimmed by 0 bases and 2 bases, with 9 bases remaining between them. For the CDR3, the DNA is TGTGCCAGCAGCTTGGGAAGGAACCCTGGAAACACCATATATTTT. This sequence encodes CASSLGRNPGNTIYF.

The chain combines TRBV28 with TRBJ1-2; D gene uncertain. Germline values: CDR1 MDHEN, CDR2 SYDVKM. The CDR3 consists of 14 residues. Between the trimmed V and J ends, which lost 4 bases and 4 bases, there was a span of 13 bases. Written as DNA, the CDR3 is TGTGCCAGCAGTTCTCCCGCGGGCGTCTATGGCTACACCTTC. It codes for CASSSPAGVYGYTF.

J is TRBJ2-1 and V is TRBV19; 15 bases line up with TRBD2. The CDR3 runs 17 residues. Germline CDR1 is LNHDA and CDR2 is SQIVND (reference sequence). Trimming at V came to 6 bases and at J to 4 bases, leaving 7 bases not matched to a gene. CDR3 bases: TGTGCCAGTAGAGGACTAGCGGGGGGGCAGGTATACAATGAGCAGTTCTTC. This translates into CASRGLAGGQVYNEQFF.

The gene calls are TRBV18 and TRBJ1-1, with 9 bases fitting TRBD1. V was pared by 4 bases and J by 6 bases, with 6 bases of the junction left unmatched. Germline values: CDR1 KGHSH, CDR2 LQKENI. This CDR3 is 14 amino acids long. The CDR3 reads CASSQGQGGSEAFF. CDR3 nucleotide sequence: TGTGCCAGCTCACAGGGACAGGGAGGTTCTGAAGCTTTCTTT.

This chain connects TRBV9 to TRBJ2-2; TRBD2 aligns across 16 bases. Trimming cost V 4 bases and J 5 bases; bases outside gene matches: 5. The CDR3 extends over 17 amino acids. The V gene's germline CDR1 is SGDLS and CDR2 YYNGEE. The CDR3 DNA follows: TGTGCCAGCAGCCCGGGACTAGCGGGAGGGAGGACCGGGGAGCTGTTTTTT. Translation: CASSPGLAGGRTGELFF.

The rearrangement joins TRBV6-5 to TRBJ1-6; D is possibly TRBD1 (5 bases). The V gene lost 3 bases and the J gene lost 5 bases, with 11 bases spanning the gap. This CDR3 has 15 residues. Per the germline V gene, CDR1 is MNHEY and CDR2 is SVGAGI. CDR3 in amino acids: CASSYRQTNNSPLHF. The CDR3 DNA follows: TGTGCCAGCAGTTATAGACAGACAAATAATTCACCCCTCCACTTT.

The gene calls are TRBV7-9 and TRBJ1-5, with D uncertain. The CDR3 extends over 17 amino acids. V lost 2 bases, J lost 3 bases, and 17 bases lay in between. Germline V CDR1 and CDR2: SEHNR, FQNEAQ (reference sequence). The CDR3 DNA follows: TGTGCCAGCAGCTTAATTGGAGGGAATCGTTACAATCAGCCCCAGCATTTT. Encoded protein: CASSLIGGNRYNQPQHF. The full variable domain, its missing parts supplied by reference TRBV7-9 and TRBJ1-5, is DTGVSQNPRHKITKRGQNVTFRCDPISEHNRLYWYRQTLGQGPEFLTYFQNEAQLEKSRLLSDRFSAERPKGSFSTLEIQRTEQGDSAMYLCASSLIGGNRYNQPQHFGDGTRLSIL.

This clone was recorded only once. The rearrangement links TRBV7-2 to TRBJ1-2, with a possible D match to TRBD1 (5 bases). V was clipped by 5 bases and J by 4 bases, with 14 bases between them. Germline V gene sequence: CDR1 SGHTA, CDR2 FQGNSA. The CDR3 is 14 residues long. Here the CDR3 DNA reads TGTGCCAGCAGCCCTACCCCGGGGGTCTATGGCTACACCTTC. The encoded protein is CASSPTPGVYGYTF.

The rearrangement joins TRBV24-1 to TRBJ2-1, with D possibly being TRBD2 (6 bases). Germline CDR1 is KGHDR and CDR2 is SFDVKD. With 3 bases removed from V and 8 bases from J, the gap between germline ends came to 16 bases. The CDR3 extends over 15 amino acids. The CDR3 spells CATSDPQPPGDEQFF. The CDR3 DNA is TGTGCCACCAGTGATCCGCAACCCCCGGGGGATGAGCAGTTCTTC.

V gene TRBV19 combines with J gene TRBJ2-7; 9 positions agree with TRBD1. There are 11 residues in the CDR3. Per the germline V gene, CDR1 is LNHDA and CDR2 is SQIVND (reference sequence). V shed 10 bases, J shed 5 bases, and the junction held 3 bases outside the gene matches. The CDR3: CATWDRDEQYF. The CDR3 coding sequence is TGTGCCACCTGGGACAGGGACGAGCAGTACTTC. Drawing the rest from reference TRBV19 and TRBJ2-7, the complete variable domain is DGGITQSPKYLFRKEGQNVTLSCEQNLNHDAMYWYRQDPGQGLRLIYYSQIVNDFQKGDIAEGYSVSREKKESFPLTVTSAQKNPTAFYLCATWDRDEQYFGPGTRLTVT.

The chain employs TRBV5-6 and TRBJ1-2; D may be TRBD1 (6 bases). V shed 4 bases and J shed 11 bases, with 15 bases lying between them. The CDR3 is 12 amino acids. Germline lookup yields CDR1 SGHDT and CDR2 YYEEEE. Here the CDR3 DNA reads TGTGCCAGCAGCCCCACGGGGGCTGTGTACACCTTC. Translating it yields CASSPTGAVYTF. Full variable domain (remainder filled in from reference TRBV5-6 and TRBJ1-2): DAGVTQSPTHLIKTRGQQVTLRCSPKSGHDTVSWYQQALGQGPQFIFQYYEEEERQRGNFPDRFSGHQFPNYSSELNVNALLLGDSALYLCASSPTGAVYTFGSGTRLTVV.

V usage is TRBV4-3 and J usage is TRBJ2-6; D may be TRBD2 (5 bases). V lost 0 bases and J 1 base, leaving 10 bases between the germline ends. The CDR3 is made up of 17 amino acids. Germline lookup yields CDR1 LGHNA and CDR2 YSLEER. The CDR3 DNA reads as TGCGCCAGCAGCCAAGACCCCCGAGGGTCTGGGGCCAACGTCCTGACTTTC. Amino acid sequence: CASSQDPRGSGANVLTF.

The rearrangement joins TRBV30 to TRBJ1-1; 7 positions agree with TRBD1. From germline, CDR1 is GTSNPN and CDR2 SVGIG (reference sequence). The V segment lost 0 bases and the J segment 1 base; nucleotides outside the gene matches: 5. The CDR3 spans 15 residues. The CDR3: CAWSVDRVGNTEAFF. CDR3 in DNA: TGTGCCTGGAGTGTCGACAGGGTGGGGAACACTGAAGCTTTCTTT. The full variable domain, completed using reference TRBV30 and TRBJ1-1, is SQTIHQWPATLVQPVGSPLSLECTVEGTSNPNLYWYRQAAGRGLQLLFYSVGIGQISSEVPQNLSASRPQDRQFILSSKKLLLSDSGFYLCAWSVDRVGNTEAFFGQGTRLTVV.

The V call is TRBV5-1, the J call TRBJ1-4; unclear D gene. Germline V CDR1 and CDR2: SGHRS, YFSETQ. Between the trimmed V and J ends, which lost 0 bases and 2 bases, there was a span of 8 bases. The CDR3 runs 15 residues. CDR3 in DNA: TGCGCCAGCAGCTTGGCCTGGGCGACTAATGAAAAACTGTTTTTT. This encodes CASSLAWATNEKLFF.

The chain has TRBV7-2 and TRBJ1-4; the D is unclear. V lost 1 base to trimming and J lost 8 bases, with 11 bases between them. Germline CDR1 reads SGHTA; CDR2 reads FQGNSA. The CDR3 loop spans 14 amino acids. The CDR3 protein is CASSLDRPPEKLFF. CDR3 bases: TGTGCCAGCAGCTTAGATAGGCCCCCGGAAAAACTGTTTTTT.

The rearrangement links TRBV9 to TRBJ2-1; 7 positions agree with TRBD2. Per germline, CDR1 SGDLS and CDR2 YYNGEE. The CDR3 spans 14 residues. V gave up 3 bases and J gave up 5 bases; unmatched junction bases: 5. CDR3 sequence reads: CASSGGLGNNEQFF. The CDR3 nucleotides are TGTGCCAGCAGCGGAGGACTAGGGAACAATGAGCAGTTCTTC.

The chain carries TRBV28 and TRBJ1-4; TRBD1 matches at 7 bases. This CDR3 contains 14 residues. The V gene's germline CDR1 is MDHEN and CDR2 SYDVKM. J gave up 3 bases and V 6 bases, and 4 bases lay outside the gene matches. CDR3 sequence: CASSPGQPNEKLFF. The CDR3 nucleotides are TGTGCCAGCAGCCCGGGACAGCCTAATGAAAAACTGTTTTTT.

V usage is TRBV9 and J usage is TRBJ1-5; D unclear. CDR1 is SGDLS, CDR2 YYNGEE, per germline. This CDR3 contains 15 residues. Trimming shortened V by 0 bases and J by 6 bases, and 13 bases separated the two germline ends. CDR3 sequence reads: CASSVVGDSGQPQHF. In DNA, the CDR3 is TGTGCCAGCAGCGTAGTTGGGGATTCGGGTCAGCCCCAGCATTTT.